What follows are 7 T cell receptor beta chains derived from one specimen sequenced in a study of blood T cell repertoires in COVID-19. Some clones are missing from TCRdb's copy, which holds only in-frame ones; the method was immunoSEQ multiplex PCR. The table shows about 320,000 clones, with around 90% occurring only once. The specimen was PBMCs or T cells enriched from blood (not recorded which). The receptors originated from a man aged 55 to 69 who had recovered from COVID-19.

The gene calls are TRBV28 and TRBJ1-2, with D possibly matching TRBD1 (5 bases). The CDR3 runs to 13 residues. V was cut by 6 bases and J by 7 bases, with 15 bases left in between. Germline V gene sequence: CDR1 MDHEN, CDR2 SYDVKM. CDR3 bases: TGTGCCAGCAGAAGCGGGGACTTGGGTGGCTACACCTTC. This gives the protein CASRSGDLGGYTF.

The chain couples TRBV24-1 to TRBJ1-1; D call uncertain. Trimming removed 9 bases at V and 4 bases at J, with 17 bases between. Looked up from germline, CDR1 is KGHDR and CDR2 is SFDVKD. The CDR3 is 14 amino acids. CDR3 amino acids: CATSGVEGSTEAFF. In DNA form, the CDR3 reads TGTGCCACCTCGGGTGTGGAAGGGAGCACTGAAGCTTTCTTT.

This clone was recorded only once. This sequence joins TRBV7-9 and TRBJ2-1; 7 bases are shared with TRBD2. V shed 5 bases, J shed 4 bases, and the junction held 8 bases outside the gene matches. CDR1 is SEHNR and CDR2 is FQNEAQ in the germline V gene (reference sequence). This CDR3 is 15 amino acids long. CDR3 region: CASSHLADSYNEQFF. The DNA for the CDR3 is TGTGCCAGCAGCCATCTAGCGGACTCTTACAATGAGCAGTTCTTC.

CDR3 DNA: TGTGCCTGGAGTGGCCGGGACAGGGGCGGTGTAGGGGAGCTGTTTTTT. Its protein is CAWSGRDRGGVGELFF. The chain combines TRBV30 with TRBJ2-2, with TRBD1 identical over 10 bases. The V gene's germline CDR1 is GTSNPN and CDR2 SVGIG (reference sequence). V gave up 1 base and J gave up 8 bases; unmatched junction bases: 10. The CDR3 extends over 16 amino acids.

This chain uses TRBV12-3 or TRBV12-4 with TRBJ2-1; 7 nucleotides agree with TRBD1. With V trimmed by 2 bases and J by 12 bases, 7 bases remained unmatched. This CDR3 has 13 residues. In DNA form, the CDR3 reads TGTGCCAGCAGTTTATCAGGGGGACCGGGGCAGTTCTTC. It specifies CASSLSGGPGQFF.

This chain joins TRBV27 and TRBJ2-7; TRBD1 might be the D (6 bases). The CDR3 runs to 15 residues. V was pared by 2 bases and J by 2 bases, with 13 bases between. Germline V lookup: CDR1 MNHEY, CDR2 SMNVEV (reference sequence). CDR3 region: CASSLIGTITYEQYF. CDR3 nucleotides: TGTGCCAGCAGTTTAATCGGGACAATAACCTACGAGCAGTACTTC.

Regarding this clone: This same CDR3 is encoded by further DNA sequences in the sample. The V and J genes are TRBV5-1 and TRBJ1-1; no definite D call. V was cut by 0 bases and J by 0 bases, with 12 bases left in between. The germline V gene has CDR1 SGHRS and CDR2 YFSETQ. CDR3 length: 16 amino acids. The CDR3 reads CASSLAAGGLNTEAFF. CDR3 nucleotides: TGCGCCAGCAGCTTGGCCGCGGGTGGTTTGAACACTGAAGCTTTCTTT.